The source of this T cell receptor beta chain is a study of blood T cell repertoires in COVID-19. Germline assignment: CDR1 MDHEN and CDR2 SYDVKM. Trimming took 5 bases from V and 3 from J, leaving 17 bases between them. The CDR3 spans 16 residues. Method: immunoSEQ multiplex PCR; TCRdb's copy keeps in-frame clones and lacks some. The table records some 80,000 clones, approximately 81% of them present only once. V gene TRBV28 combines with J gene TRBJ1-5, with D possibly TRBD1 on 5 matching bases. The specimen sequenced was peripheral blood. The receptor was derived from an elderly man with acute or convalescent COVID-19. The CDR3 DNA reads TGTGCCAGCAGTGGGGCGGCTACGCCCACCAATCAGCCCCAGCATTTT. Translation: CASSGAATPTNQPQHF.